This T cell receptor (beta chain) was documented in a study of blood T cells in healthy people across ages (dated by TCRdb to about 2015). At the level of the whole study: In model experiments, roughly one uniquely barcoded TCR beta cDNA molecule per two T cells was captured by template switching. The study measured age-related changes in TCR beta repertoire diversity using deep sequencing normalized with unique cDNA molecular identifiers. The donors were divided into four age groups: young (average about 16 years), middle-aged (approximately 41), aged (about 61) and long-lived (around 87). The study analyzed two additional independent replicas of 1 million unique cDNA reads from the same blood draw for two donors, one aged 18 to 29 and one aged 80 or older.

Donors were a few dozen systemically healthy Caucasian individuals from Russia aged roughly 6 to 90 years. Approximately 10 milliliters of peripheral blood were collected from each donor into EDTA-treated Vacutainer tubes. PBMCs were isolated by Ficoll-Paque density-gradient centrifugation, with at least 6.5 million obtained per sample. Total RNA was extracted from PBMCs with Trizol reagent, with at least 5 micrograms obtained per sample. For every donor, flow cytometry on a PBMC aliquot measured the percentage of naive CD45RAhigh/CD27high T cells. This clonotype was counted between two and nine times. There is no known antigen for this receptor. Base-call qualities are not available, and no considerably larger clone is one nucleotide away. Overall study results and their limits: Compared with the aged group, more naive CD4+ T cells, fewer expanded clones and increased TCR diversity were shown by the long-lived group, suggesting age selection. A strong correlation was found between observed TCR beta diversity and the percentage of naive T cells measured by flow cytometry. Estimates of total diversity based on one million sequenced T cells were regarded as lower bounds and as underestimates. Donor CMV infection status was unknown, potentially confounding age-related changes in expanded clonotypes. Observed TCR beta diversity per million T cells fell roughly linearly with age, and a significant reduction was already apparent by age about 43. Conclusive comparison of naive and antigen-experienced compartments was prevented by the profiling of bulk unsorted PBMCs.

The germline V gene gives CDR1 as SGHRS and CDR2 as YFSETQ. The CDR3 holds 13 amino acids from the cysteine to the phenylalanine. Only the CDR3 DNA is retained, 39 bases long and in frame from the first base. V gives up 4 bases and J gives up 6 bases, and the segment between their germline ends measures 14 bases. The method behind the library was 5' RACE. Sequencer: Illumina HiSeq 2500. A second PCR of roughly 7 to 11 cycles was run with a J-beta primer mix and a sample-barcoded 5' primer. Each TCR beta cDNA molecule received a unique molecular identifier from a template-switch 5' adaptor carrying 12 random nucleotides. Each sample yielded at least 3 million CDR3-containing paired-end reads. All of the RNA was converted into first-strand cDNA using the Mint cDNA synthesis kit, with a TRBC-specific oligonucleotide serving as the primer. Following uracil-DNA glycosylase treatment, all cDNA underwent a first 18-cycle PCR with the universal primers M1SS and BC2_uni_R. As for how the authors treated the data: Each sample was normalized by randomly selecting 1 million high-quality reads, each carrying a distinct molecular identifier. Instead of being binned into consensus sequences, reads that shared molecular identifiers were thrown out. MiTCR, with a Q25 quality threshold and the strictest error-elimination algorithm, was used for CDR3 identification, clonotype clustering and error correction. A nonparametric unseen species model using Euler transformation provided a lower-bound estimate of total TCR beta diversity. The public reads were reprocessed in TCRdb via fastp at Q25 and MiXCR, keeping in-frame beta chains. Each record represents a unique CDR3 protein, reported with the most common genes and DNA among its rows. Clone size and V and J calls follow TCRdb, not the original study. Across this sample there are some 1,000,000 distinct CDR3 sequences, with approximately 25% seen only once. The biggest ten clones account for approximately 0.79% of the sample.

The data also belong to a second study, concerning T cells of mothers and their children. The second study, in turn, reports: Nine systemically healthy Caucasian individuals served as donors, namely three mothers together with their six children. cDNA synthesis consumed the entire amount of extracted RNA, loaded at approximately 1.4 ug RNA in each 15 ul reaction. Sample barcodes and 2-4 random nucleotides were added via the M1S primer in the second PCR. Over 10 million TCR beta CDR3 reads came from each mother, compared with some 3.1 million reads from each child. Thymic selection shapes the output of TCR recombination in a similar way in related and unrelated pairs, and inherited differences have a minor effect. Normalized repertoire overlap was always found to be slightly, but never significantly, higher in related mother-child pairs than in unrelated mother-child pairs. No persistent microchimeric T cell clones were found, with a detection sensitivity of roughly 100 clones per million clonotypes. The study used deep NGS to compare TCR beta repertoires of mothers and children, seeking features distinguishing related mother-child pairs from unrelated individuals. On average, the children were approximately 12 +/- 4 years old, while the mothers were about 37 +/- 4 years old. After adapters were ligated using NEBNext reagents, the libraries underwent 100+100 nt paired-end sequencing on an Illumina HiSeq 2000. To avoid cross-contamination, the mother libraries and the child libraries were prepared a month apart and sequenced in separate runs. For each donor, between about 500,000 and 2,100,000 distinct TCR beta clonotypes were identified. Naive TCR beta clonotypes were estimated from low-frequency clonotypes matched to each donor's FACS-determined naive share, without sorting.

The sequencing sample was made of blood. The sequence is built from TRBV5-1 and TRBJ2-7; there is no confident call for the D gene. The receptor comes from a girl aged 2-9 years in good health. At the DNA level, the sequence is TGCGCCAGCAGCGCGACGCATACAACCGAGCAGTACTTC. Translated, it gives CASSATHTTEQYF. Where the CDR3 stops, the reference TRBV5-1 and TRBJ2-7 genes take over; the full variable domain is KAGVTQTPRYLIKTRGQQVTLSCSPISGHRSVSWYQQTPGQGLQFLFEYFSETQRNKGNFPGRFSGRQFSNSRSEMNVSTLELGDSALYLCASSATHTTEQYFGPGTRLTVT.